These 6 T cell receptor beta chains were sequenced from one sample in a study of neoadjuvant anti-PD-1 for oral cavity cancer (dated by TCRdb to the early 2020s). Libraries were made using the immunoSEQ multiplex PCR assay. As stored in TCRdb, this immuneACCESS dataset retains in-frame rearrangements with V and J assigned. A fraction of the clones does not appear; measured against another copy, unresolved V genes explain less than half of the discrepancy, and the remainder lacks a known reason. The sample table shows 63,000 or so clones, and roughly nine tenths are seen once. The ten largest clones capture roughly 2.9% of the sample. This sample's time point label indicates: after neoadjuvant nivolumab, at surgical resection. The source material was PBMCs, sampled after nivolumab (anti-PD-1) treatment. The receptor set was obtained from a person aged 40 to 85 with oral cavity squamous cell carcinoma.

The CDR3 sequence: CASSAPETSGDYEQYF. Written as DNA, the CDR3 is TGTGCCAGCAGTGCGCCCGAGACTAGCGGGGACTACGAGCAGTACTTC. J is TRBJ2-7 and V is TRBV6-1; 11 bases line up with TRBD2. Unmatched junction bases numbered 8, after V lost 4 bases and J lost 3 bases. Germline V CDR1 and CDR2: MNHNS, SASEGT. This CDR3 spans 16 amino acids.

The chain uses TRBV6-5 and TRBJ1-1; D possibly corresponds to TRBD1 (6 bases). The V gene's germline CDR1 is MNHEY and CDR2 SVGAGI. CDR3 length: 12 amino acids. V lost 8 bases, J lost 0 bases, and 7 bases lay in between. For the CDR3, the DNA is TGTGCCAGCGGACAGATGAACACTGAAGCTTTCTTT. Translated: CASGQMNTEAFF.

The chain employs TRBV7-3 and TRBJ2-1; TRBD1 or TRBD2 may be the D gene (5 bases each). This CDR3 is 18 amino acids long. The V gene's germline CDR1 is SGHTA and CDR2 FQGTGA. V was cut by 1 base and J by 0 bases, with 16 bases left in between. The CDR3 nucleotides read TGTGCCAGCAGCTTAAGGCCCCCGGGACGGTTCTCCTACAATGAGCAGTTCTTC. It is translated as CASSLRPPGRFSYNEQFF.

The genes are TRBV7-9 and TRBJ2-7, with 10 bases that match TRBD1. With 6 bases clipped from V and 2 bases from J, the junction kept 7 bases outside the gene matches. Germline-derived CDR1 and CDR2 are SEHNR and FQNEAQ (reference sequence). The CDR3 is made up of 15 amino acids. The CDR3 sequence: CASSRAGTGAYEQYF. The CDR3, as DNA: TGTGCCAGCAGTCGCGCCGGGACAGGGGCCTACGAGCAGTACTTC. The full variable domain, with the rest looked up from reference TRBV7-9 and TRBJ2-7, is DTGVSQNPRHKITKRGQNVTFRCDPISEHNRLYWYRQTLGQGPEFLTYFQNEAQLEKSRLLSDRFSAERPKGSFSTLEIQRTEQGDSAMYLCASSRAGTGAYEQYFGPGTRLTVT.

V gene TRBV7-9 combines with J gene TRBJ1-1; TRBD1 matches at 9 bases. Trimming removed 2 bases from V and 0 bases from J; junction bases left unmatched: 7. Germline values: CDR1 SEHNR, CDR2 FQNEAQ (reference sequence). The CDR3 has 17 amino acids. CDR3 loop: CASSLLGQGTMNTEAFF. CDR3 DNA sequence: TGTGCCAGCAGCTTACTTGGACAGGGGACCATGAACACTGAAGCTTTCTTT.

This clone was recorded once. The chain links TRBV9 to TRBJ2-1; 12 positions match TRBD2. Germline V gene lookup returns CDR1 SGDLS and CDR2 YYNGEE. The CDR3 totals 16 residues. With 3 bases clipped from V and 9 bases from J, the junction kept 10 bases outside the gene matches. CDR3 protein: CASSASGRGTWGEQFF. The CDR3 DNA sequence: TGTGCCAGCAGCGCTAGCGGGAGGGGGACTTGGGGTGAGCAGTTCTTC.